This T cell receptor beta chain originates from a study of CD8+CD57+ T cells in acquired aplastic anemia. Study-level information: CD4+ and CD8+ cells, once sorted, gave DNA averaging roughly 3.2 ug.

This clonotype was counted many times. The study profiled TCR beta VDJ and CDR3 using genomic DNA as template. Each CDR3 protein is one row after TCRdb ran MiXCR on the reads. The sample includes 120,000 or so distinct CDR3 sequences, about 46% of them seen just once. Germline CDR1 is DFQATT and CDR2 is SNEGSKA (reference sequence). V was shortened by 1 base and J by 0 bases, with 1 base between the two germline ends. The CDR3 has 11 amino acids. The source material was sorted CD4+, CD8+, or CD8+CD57+ T cells (not recorded which) from PBMCs. This TCR was sampled from a human donor in good health, serving as a control. The chain joins TRBV20-1 to TRBJ2-7; D ambiguous. In DNA, the CDR3 is TGCAGTGCTAGAGTCTCCTACGAGCAGTACTTC. Protein product: CSARVSYEQYF.